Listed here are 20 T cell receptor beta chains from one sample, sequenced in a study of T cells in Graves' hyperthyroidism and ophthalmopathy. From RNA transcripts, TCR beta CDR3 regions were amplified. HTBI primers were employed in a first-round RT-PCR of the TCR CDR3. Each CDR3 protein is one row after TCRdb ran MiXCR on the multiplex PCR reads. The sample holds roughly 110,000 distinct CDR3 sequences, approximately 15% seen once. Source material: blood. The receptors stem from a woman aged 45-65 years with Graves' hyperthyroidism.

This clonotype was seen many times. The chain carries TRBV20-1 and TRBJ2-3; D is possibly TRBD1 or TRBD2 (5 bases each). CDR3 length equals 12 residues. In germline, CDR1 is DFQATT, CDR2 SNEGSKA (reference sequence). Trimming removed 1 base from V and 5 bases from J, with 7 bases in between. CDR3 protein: CSARGDGDTQYF. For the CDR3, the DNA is TGCAGTGCTAGAGGGGACGGAGATACGCAGTATTTT.

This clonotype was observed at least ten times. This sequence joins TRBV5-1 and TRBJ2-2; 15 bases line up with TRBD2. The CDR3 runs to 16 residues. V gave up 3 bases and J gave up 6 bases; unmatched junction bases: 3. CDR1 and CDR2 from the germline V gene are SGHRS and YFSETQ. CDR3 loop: CASSSGLAGGPGELFF. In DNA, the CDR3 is TGCGCCAGCAGCTCCGGACTAGCGGGAGGGCCCGGGGAGCTGTTTTTT. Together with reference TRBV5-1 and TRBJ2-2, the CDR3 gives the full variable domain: KAGVTQTPRYLIKTRGQQVTLSCSPISGHRSVSWYQQTPGQGLQFLFEYFSETQRNKGNFPGRFSGRQFSNSRSEMNVSTLELGDSALYLCASSSGLAGGPGELFFGEGSRLTVL.

CDR3 DNA: TGTGTCTGCGGGGGTGGGAACACTGAAGCTTTCTTT. Its translation is CVCGGGNTEAFF. The chain has TRBV30 and TRBJ1-1; weak D call: TRBD1 (5 bases). CDR1 is GTSNPN and CDR2 is SVGIG in the germline V gene (reference sequence). The CDR3 has 12 residues.

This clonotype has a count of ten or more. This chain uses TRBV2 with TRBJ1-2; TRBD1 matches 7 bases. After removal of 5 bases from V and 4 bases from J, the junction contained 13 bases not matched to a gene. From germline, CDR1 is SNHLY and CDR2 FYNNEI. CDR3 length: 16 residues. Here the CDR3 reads CASSPGRGQPPYGYTF. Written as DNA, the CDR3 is TGTGCCAGCAGTCCCGGGAGGGGACAGCCACCCTATGGCTACACCTTC.

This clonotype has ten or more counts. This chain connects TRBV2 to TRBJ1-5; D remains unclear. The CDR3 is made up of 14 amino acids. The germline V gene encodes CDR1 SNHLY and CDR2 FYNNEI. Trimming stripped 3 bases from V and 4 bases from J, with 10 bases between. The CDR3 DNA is TGTGCCAGCAGTGAGGCGCGACCGAATCAGCCCCAGCATTTT. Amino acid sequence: CASSEARPNQPQHF.

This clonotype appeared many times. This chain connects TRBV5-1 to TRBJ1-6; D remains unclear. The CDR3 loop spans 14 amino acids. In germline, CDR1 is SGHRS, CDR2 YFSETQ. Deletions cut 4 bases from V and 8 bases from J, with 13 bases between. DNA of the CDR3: TGCGCCAGCAGCCCCGCCATAGGAGATTCACCCCTCCACTTT. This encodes CASSPAIGDSPLHF.

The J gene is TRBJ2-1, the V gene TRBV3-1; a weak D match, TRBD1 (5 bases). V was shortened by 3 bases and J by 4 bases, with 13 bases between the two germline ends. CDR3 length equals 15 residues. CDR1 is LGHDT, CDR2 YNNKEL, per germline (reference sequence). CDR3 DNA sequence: TGTGCCAGCAGCCAGGCTCCCCAGGGTTACAATGAGCAGTTCTTC. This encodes CASSQAPQGYNEQFF.

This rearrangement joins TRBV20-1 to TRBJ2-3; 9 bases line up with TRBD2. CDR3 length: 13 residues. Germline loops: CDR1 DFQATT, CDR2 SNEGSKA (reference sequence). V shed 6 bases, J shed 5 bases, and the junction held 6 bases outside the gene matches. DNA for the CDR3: TGCAGTGCCCTGATAGCGGGAGTAGATACGCAGTATTTT. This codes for CSALIAGVDTQYF.

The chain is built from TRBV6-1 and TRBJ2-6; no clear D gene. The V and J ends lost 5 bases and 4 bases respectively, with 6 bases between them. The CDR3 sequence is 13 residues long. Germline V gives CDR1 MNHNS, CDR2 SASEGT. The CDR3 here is CASSFTGANVLTF. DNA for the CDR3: TGTGCCAGCAGTTTCACGGGGGCCAACGTCCTGACTTTC.

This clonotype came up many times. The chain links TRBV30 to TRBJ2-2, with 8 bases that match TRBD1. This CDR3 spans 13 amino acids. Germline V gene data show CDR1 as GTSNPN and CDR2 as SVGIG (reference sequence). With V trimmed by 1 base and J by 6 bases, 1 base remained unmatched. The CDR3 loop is CAWSGQGSGELFF. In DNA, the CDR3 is TGTGCCTGGAGTGGACAGGGGTCCGGGGAGCTGTTTTTT.

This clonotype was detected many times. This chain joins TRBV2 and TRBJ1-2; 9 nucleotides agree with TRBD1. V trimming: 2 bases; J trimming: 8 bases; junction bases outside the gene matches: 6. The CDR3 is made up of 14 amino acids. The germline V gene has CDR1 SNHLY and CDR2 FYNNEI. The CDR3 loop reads CASSERGTGRGYTF. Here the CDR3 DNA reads TGTGCCAGCAGTGAACGAGGGACAGGGCGCGGCTACACCTTC.

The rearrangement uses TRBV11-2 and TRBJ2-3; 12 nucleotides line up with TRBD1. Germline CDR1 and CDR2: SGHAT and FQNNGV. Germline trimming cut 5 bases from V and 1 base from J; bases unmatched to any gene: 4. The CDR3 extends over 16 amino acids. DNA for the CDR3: TGTGCCAGCAGCGGGACAGGGGGCGCGCGCACAGATACGCAGTATTTT. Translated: CASSGTGGARTDTQYF.

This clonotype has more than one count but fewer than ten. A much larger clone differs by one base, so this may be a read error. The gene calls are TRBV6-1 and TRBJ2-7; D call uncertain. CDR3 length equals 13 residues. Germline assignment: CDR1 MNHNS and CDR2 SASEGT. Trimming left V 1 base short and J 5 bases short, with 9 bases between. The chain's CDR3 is CASSEGRRHEQYV. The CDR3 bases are TGTGCCAGCAGTGAAGGGCGACGGCACGAGCAGTACGTC.

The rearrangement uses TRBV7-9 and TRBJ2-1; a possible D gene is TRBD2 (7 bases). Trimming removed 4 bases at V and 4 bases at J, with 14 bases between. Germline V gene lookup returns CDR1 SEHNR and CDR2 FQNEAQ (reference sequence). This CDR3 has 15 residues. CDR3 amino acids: CASSSGGRSYNEQFF. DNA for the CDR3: TGTGCCAGCAGCTCCGGGGGGCGGTCTTACAATGAGCAGTTCTTC. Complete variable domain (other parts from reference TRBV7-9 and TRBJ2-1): DTGVSQNPRHKITKRGQNVTFRCDPISEHNRLYWYRQTLGQGPEFLTYFQNEAQLEKSRLLSDRFSAERPKGSFSTLEIQRTEQGDSAMYLCASSSGGRSYNEQFFGPGTRLTVL.

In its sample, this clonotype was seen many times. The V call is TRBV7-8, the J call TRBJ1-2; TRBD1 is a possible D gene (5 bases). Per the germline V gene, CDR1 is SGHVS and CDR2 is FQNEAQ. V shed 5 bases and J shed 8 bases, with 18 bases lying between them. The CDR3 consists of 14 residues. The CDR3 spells CASSVDGHGPGYTF. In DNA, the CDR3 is TGTGCCAGCAGCGTGGACGGACACGGCCCGGGCTACACCTTC.

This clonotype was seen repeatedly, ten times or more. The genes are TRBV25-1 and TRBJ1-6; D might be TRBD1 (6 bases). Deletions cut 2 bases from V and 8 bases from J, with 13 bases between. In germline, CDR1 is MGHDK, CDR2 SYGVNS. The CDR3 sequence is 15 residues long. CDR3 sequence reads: CASSERGAGYSPLHF. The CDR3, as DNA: TGTGCCAGCAGTGAACGGGGGGCAGGGTATTCACCCCTCCACTTT. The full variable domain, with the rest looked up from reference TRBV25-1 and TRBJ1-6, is EADIYQTPRYLVIGTGKKITLECSQTMGHDKMYWYQQDPGMELHLIHYSYGVNSTEKGDLSSESTVSRIRTEHFPLTLESARPSHTSQYLCASSERGAGYSPLHFGNGTRLTVT.

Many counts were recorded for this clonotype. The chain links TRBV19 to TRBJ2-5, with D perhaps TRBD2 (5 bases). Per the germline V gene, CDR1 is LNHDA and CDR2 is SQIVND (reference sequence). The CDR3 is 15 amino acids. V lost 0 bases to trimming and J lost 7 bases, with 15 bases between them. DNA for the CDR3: TGTGCCAGTAGTATAGAGAAGCGGTACGGGTTGACCCAGTACTTC. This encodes CASSIEKRYGLTQYF.

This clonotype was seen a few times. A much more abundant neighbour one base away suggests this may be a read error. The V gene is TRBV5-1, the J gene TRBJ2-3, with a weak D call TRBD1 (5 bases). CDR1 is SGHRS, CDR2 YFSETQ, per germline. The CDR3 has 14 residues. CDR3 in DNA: TGCGCCAGCAGCTTGGGGCACATCACAGGTACGCAGTATTTT. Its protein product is CASSLGHITGTQYF.

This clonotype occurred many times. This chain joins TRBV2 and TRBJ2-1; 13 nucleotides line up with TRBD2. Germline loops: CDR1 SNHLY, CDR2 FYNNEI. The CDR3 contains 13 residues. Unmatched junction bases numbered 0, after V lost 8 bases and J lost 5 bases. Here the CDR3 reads CASGTSGNNEQFF. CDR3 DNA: TGTGCCAGCGGGACTAGCGGGAACAATGAGCAGTTCTTC. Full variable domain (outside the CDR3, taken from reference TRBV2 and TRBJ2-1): EPEVTQTPSHQVTQMGQEVILRCVPISNHLYFYWYRQILGQKVEFLVSFYNNEISEKSEIFDDQFSVERPDGSNFTLKIRSTKLEDSAMYFCASGTSGNNEQFFGPGTRLTVL.

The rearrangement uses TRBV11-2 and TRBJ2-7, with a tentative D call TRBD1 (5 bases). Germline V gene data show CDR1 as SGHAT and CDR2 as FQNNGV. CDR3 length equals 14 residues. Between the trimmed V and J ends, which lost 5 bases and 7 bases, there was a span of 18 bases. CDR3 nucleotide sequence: TGTGCCAGCAGCCCTAGGGCAGGGATAGGGGAGCAGTACTTC. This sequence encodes CASSPRAGIGEQYF.